The T cell receptor (beta chain) described here comes from a study of blood T cells in healthy people across ages. Study outcomes and limitations: A strong correlation between TCR beta diversity and naive T cell percentage was seen.

The V gene's germline CDR1 is PRHDT and CDR2 FYEKMQ (reference sequence). The CDR3 sequence is 17 residues long. As concerns this clonotype: Its target is unknown.

Next came a second PCR, run for about 6 to 11 cycles, which used a sample-barcoded 5' primer along with a J-beta primer mix. Template switching added a 12-random-nucleotide identifier to every cDNA molecule. TCRdb called the 5' RACE reads again in MiXCR, with one record for every CDR3 protein. The sample contains hundreds of thousands of distinct CDR3 sequences, over 45% of which appear only once. Sequences were obtained from blood. This receptor was taken from a man aged 25 to 45 in good health. V gene TRBV13 combines with J gene TRBJ2-1, with 9 nucleotides matching TRBD2. The end of the DNA is better explained by TRBJ2-7, so the J call may be wrong. The CDR3 sequence is CASSSGTSRSSYNEQYF. The CDR3 DNA reads TGTGCCAGCAGCTCAGGGACTAGCAGAAGCTCCTACAATGAGCAGTACTTC.